The 28 T cell receptor beta chains given below trace back to one sample, sequenced in a study of blood T cell repertoires in COVID-19. Sequenced by immunoSEQ multiplex PCR; TCRdb stores in-frame clones only, minus some. The table has 200,000 or so clones, around 84% seen once; the top ten hold under 12%. Sequencing was performed on peripheral blood. The receptors originated from an elderly woman with COVID-19, enrolled during active disease.

This clone was detected only a few times. The CDR3 spells CASSRGVENTIYF. CDR3 in DNA: TGTGCCAGCAGTCGGGGAGTGGAAAACACCATATATTTT. The chain has TRBV6-5 and TRBJ1-3; D is unclear. The V gene's germline CDR1 is MNHEY and CDR2 SVGAGI. The CDR3 spans 13 residues. Deletions cut 5 bases from V and 6 bases from J, with 11 bases between.

This clone was picked up a small number of times. The rearrangement links TRBV24-1 to TRBJ1-2; D is undetermined. CDR1 and CDR2 from the germline V gene are KGHDR and SFDVKD. Trimming stripped 1 base from V and 7 bases from J, with 12 bases between. CDR3 length: 14 residues. CDR3 amino acids: CATSDFTADRGYTF. In nucleotides, the CDR3 is TGTGCCACCAGTGATTTTACGGCGGATCGTGGCTACACCTTC.

The CDR3 sequence is CASSAGTSTDTQYF. The CDR3 bases are TGTGCCAGCAGTGCCGGGACTAGCACAGATACGCAGTATTTT. The genes are TRBV2 and TRBJ2-3, with a tentative D call TRBD2 (6 bases). This CDR3 region has 14 residues. V gave up 4 bases and J gave up 0 bases, with 8 bases separating them. Germline loops: CDR1 SNHLY, CDR2 FYNNEI.

In nucleotides, the CDR3 is TGTGCCAGCAGTTCGGGCACAGATACGCAGTATTTT. It translates to CASSSGTDTQYF. The V and J genes are TRBV12-3 or TRBV12-4 and TRBJ2-3; no firm D call. The CDR3 has 12 residues. V lost 4 bases, J lost 1 base, and 3 bases lay in between.

This rearrangement joins TRBV3-1 (or the pseudogene TRBV3-2) to TRBJ2-2; tentatively, D is TRBD2 (6 bases). The CDR3 has 13 residues. In germline, CDR1 is LGHDT, CDR2 YNNKEL (reference sequence). V was clipped by 1 base and J by 6 bases, with 6 bases between them. The CDR3 region is CASSQGGAGELFF. CDR3 coding DNA: TGTGCCAGCAGCCAAGGGGGGGCCGGGGAGCTGTTTTTT.

This clone appeared a single time. The J gene is TRBJ1-2, the V gene TRBV19; TRBD1 matches at 9 bases. There are 14 residues in the CDR3. J lost 5 bases, V lost 2 bases, and 3 bases had no gene match. The germline V gene encodes CDR1 LNHDA and CDR2 SQIVND (reference sequence). CDR3 residues: CASSIRGQGYGYTF. In DNA form, the CDR3 reads TGTGCCAGTAGTATACGGGGACAGGGATATGGCTACACCTTC.

The rearrangement uses TRBV6-6 and TRBJ2-5; D unresolved. The V end lost 6 bases, the J end lost 3 bases, and 20 bases lay between the germline ends. Germline-derived CDR1 and CDR2 are MNHNY and SVGAGI (reference sequence). CDR3 length: 16 amino acids. The CDR3 region is CASSPLGGAHKETQYF. The DNA of the CDR3 is TGTGCCAGCAGCCCCCTAGGCGGAGCTCATAAAGAGACCCAGTACTTC.

This chain uses TRBV5-6 with TRBJ1-6, with 8 bases that match TRBD1. The CDR3 is 15 amino acids. Germline assignment: CDR1 SGHDT and CDR2 YYEEEE. With 4 bases clipped from V and 5 bases from J, the junction kept 5 bases outside the gene matches. CDR3 loop: CASSLRDRNNSPLHF. CDR3 in DNA: TGTGCCAGCAGCCTCCGGGACAGGAATAATTCACCCCTCCACTTT.

V and J are TRBV9 and TRBJ1-6; 7 positions match TRBD1. V shed 3 bases and J 15 bases; nucleotides not matched to a gene: 6. Germline-derived CDR1 and CDR2 are SGDLS and YYNGEE. The CDR3 spans 12 residues. Here the CDR3 DNA reads TGTGCCAGCAGCGCCGATCAGGGGGGCCTCCACTTT. It yields the protein CASSADQGGLHF.

V is TRBV5-6 and J is TRBJ2-1; 7 bases map to TRBD1. The V gene's germline CDR1 is SGHDT and CDR2 YYEEEE. The CDR3 runs 12 residues. Unmatched junction bases numbered 6, after V lost 3 bases and J lost 12 bases. CDR3 protein: CASSSIPGGQFF. CDR3 bases: TGTGCCAGCAGCTCGATCCCAGGGGGGCAGTTCTTC.

The gene calls are TRBV12-5 and TRBJ2-7, with TRBD1 identical over 7 bases. The CDR3 covers 15 residues. CDR1 and CDR2 (germline): LGHNT, FRNRAP. After removal of 5 bases from V and 5 bases from J, the junction contained 12 bases not matched to a gene. CDR3: CASGTRNKGAHEQYV. CDR3 nucleotide sequence: TGTGCTAGTGGTACCCGAAACAAGGGGGCTCACGAGCAGTACGTC.

The chain combines TRBV28 with TRBJ1-1; D unclear. The CDR3 contains 12 residues. The germline CDR1 and CDR2 sequences are MDHEN and SYDVKM. Trimming removed 8 bases from V and 5 bases from J, with 12 bases in between. The CDR3 is CASSEEVTEAFF. The CDR3 DNA is TGTGCCAGCTCCGAGGAAGTTACTGAAGCTTTCTTT.

The chain is built from TRBV5-1 and TRBJ2-1; 10 positions agree with TRBD2. The CDR3 is 15 residues long. Losses at the gene ends were 5 bases for V and 6 bases for J; bases not matched to a gene: 8. Germline CDR1 SGHRS, CDR2 YFSETQ. CDR3 sequence (DNA): TGCGCCAGCAGTCCGCTAGCGGGGGCTGGCAATGAGCAGTTCTTC. Protein: CASSPLAGAGNEQFF. Complete variable domain (other parts from reference TRBV5-1 and TRBJ2-1): KAGVTQTPRYLIKTRGQQVTLSCSPISGHRSVSWYQQTPGQGLQFLFEYFSETQRNKGNFPGRFSGRQFSNSRSEMNVSTLELGDSALYLCASSPLAGAGNEQFFGPGTRLTVL.

The chain recombines TRBV5-4 with TRBJ2-7; 9 positions match TRBD2. The V gene's germline CDR1 is SGHNT and CDR2 YYREEE (reference sequence). J lost 1 base, V lost 0 bases, and 8 bases had no gene match. The length of the CDR3 is 17 residues. CDR3 nucleotide sequence: TGTGCCAGCAGCTTGGGGGGAGCTAGCGGGGCATCCTACGAGCAGTACGTC. This gives the protein CASSLGGASGASYEQYV.

This chain links TRBV28 with TRBJ2-3, with D perhaps TRBD1 (6 bases). V lost 8 bases to trimming and J lost 0 bases, with 9 bases between them. This CDR3 is 13 amino acids long. Germline CDR1 reads MDHEN; CDR2 reads SYDVKM. In nucleotides, the CDR3 is TGTGCCAGCCACAGGGATAGCACAGATACGCAGTATTTT. It translates to CASHRDSTDTQYF.

V is TRBV5-6 and J is TRBJ1-6; D unclear. This CDR3 contains 15 residues. Deletions cut 6 bases from V and 0 bases from J, with 10 bases between. Germline CDR1 SGHDT, CDR2 YYEEEE. The CDR3 here is CASKLQSSYNSPLHF. The CDR3 DNA reads TGTGCCAGCAAGCTACAGAGCTCCTATAATTCACCCCTCCACTTT.

The chain couples TRBV30 to TRBJ1-2; 9 bases fit TRBD1. The CDR3 has 14 amino acids. J gave up 4 bases and V 4 bases, and 7 bases lay outside the gene matches. Germline loops: CDR1 GTSNPN, CDR2 SVGIG (reference sequence). The CDR3 DNA reads TGTGCCTGGATAAAAGGACAGGGGTTCTATGGCTACACCTTC. Translated, it gives CAWIKGQGFYGYTF.

The chain carries TRBV7-8 and TRBJ2-2; 10 nucleotides match TRBD2. Germline-derived CDR1 and CDR2 are SGHVS and FQNEAQ. The CDR3 contains 15 residues. V lost 5 bases to trimming and J lost 3 bases; unmatched junction nucleotides: 3. CDR3 region: CASSRLAGYTGELFF. CDR3 nucleotides: TGTGCCAGCAGCCGACTAGCGGGTTACACCGGGGAGCTGTTTTTT. Full variable domain (remainder filled in from reference TRBV7-8 and TRBJ2-2): GAGVSQSPRYKVAKRGQDVALRCDPISGHVSLFWYQQALGQGPEFLTYFQNEAQLDKSGLPSDRFFAERPEGSVSTLKIQRTQQEDSAVYLCASSRLAGYTGELFFGEGSRLTVL.

V is TRBV5-8 and J is TRBJ1-4; tentative D call: TRBD1 (5 bases). Trimming cost V 0 bases and J 4 bases, with 10 bases left between them. The CDR3 runs to 15 residues. From germline, CDR1 is SGHTS and CDR2 YDEGEE. DNA of the CDR3: TGTGCCAGCAGCTTGGGAGACAGCCTTAATGAAAAACTGTTTTTT. Amino acid sequence: CASSLGDSLNEKLFF.

J is TRBJ2-3 and V is TRBV6-6; D may be TRBD1 (6 bases). The CDR3 length is 13 residues. Germline CDR1 is MNHNY and CDR2 is SVGAGI (reference sequence). V was shortened by 8 bases and J by 4 bases, with 13 bases between the two germline ends. CDR3 DNA sequence: TGTGCCAGCCACCCGAGGGGGTCAGATACGCAGTATTTT. This gives the protein CASHPRGSDTQYF.

The chain employs TRBV2 and TRBJ2-1; 8 bases map to TRBD2. The CDR3 is 13 amino acids. Germline V CDR1 and CDR2: SNHLY, FYNNEI. J lost 4 bases, V lost 7 bases, and 3 bases had no gene match. CDR3 residues: CASKAGVYNEQFF. The CDR3 region has the DNA TGTGCCAGCAAAGCGGGGGTATACAATGAGCAGTTCTTC.

V usage is TRBV3-1 (or the pseudogene TRBV3-2) and J usage is TRBJ2-5, with D hard to call. Germline CDR1 reads LGHDT; CDR2 reads YNNKEL (reference sequence). V lost 1 base to trimming and J lost 5 bases, with 8 bases between them. The CDR3 is 13 amino acids. This chain's CDR3 is CASSQGLRETQYF. The CDR3 DNA follows: TGTGCCAGCAGCCAAGGTCTTCGGGAGACCCAGTACTTC.

This chain links TRBV7-2 with TRBJ2-3; D is uncertain. The CDR3 is 11 amino acids. Trimming left V 8 bases short and J 6 bases short, with 9 bases between. Germline-derived CDR1 and CDR2 are SGHTA and FQGNSA. CDR3 sequence reads: CASGGGDTQYF. DNA of the CDR3: TGTGCCAGCGGCGGTGGGGATACGCAGTATTTT. The variable domain in full, with the rest retrieved from reference TRBV7-2 and TRBJ2-3, is GAGVSQSPSNKVTEKGKDVELRCDPISGHTALYWYRQSLGQGLEFLIYFQGNSAPDKSGLPSDRFSAERTGGSVSTLTIQRTQQEDSAVYLCASGGGDTQYFGPGTRLTVL.

Only a few counts were recorded for this clone. The chain is built from TRBV27 and TRBJ1-1; TRBD1 matches 9 bases. The CDR3 is made up of 12 amino acids. Germline trimming cut 4 bases from V and 8 bases from J; bases unmatched to any gene: 2. Germline CDR1 MNHEY, CDR2 SMNVEV (reference sequence). CDR3 sequence (DNA): TGTGCCAGCAGTTCGGGACAGGGAGAAGCTTTCTTT. Protein: CASSSGQGEAFF.

The chain employs TRBV5-6 and TRBJ2-4, with TRBD1 identical over 10 bases. Unmatched junction bases numbered 7, after V lost 4 bases and J lost 6 bases. Germline V gene data show CDR1 as SGHDT and CDR2 as YYEEEE. This CDR3 region has 15 residues. This CDR3 reads CASSPGTGATNIQYF. The CDR3 coding sequence is TGTGCCAGCAGCCCGGGGACAGGGGCAACAAACATTCAGTACTTC.

V usage is TRBV5-6 and J usage is TRBJ2-1; 11 nucleotides match TRBD1. CDR3 length: 15 residues. Germline CDR1 SGHDT, CDR2 YYEEEE. J gave up 4 bases and V 2 bases, and 2 bases lay outside the gene matches. The CDR3 here is CASSFRDRGYNEQFF. CDR3 coding DNA: TGTGCCAGCAGCTTCCGGGACAGGGGGTACAATGAGCAGTTCTTC.

This chain connects TRBV19 to TRBJ2-3; D is perhaps TRBD1 (6 bases). The CDR3 spans 13 residues. V was trimmed by 7 bases and J by 2 bases, leaving 10 bases between them. Germline CDR1 reads LNHDA; CDR2 reads SQIVND (reference sequence). CDR3 protein: CASIDRTTDTQYF. The CDR3 bases are TGTGCCAGTATAGACAGGACCACAGATACGCAGTATTTT.

The table lists this clone with a few counts. The V call is TRBV2, the J call TRBJ1-2, with D unresolved. Trimming removed 5 bases at V and 4 bases at J, with 5 bases between. The germline gives CDR1 SNHLY, CDR2 FYNNEI. The CDR3 has 11 amino acids. CDR3 bases: TGTGCCAGCAGTTACAGCTATGGCTACACCTTC. It yields the protein CASSYSYGYTF.